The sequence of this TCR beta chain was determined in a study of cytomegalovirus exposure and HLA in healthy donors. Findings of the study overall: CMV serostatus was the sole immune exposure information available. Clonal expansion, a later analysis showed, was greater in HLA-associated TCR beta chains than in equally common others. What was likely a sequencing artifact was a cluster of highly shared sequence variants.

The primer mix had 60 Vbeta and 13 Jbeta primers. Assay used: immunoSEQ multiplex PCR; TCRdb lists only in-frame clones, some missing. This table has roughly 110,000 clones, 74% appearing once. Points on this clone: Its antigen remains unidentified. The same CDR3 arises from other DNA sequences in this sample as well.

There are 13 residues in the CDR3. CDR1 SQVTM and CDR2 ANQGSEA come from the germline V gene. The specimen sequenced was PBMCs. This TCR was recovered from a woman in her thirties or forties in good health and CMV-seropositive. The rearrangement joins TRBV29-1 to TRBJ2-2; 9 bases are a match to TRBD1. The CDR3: CSTGGPDTGELFF. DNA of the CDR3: TGCAGTACAGGGGGCCCCGACACCGGGGAGCTGTTTTTT.